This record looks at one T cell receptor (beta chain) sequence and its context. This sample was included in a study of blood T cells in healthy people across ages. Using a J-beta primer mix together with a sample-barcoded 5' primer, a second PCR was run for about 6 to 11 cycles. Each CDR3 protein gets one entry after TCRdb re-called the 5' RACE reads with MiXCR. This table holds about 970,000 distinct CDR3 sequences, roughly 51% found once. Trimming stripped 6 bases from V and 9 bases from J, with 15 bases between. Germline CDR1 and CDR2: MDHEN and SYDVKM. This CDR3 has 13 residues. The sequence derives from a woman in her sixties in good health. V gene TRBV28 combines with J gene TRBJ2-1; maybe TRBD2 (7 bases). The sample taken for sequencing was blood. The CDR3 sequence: CASRRGGWLEQFF. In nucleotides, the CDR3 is TGTGCCAGCAGGAGGGGGGGATGGCTTGAGCAGTTCTTC.